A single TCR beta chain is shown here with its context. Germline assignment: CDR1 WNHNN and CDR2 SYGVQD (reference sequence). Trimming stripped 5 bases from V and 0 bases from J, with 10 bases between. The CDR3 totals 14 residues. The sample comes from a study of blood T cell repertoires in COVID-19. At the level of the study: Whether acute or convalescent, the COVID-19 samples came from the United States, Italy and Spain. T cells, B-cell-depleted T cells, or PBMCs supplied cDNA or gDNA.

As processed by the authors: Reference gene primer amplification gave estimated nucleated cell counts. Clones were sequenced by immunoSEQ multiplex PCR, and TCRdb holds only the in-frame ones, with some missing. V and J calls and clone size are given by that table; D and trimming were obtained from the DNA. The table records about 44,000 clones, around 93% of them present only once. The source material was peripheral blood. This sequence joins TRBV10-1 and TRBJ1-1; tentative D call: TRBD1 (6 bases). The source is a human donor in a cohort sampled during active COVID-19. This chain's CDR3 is CASSSDSVNTEAFF. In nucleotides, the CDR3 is TGCGCCAGCAGTTCGGACAGCGTGAACACTGAAGCTTTCTTT.